The present TCR beta chain was sequenced within a study of blood T cell repertoires in COVID-19 (dated by TCRdb to about 2020). Regarding the complete study: Collaborator samples came from the United States, Italy and Spain and covered acute and convalescent phases of COVID-19. The material from the prospective study consisted of cDNA or gDNA derived from T cells, B-cell-depleted T cells, or PBMCs. Where HLA class I and class II types were available, the types were taken from metadata supplied by the sample provider, not from assay-based typing. Nearly every sample came with metadata listing a de-identified subject ID, COVID-19 status, age in years and sex. Samples came from the ongoing ImmuneRACE study (first 160 participants) plus 1,254 subjects from 6 global collaborators. The repertoires were released in a freely available public database intended as a resource for research on the immune response to SARS-CoV-2. Deeply sampled blood TCRbeta repertoires from subjects exposed to, actively infected with, or recovered from COVID-19 were included in the dataset. The investigation overall reported the following: How much clinical and demographic metadata was included differed by source and by participant, and the metadata was provided uncurated.

The CDR3 covers 14 residues, taking in both the cysteine and the phenylalanine. This entry keeps only the CDR3 DNA: 42 bases, framed from base 1. V lost 6 bases and J lost 0 bases; the stretch between them is 11 bases long. For CDR1 and CDR2, the germline V gene (reference sequence) lists LGHDT and YNNKEL. As to this clone: Its binding antigen is unknown. The record has no base qualities; no much larger clone is one base away.

TCRbeta CDR3 regions were amplified from genomic DNA by means of the immunoSEQ Assay, a bias-controlled multiplex PCR. The paper's processing steps were these. The number of nucleated cells in each sample was estimated from the amplification of reference gene primers within the assay. To quantify the absolute abundance of each unique TCRbeta CDR3 rearrangement, sequence reads were collapsed and filtered. Productive Simpson clonality was computed per sample as the square root of Simpson's diversity index over productive rearrangements. Sourced from immuneACCESS, this table was stored by TCRdb with only in-frame sequences that have V and J called. A share of the clones is absent; for the studies checked, an unresolved V gene accounts for under half, and the remainder has no known explanation. V, J and clone size derive from that table, while D and trimming were established from the DNA sequence. Present in this sample are under 350,000 clones, around nine tenths of which were seen just once. Together, the top ten hold roughly 7.3% of the sample.

In Seattle, one collaborating source enrolled patients while the infection was active and tracked those patients longitudinally over the course of disease. Each collaborating institution followed its own protocols to collect whole blood in K2EDTA tubes. Collaborator samples were shipped for TCRbeta analysis as frozen whole blood, isolated PBMCs, or DNA extracted from either sample type. The rearranged chain carries TRBV3-1 (or the pseudogene TRBV3-2) and TRBJ1-1; the D segment cannot be called with confidence. This receptor was identified in a woman under 40 with COVID-19, enrolled during active disease. Sequencing was done on a sample of peripheral blood. In nucleotides, the sequence is TGTGCCAGCAGTTCCCGGGAGATGAACACTGAAGCTTTCTTT. Its protein product is CASSSREMNTEAFF.